The entry below describes one T cell receptor beta chain. Its cognate antigen is unknown. This specimen comes from a study of chemoradiotherapy in HPV16-positive cancers. Study findings and constraints: HPV-responsive T-cell expansion during chemoradiotherapy was linked to improved recurrence-free survival in HPV16-positive patients. HPV-specific T cells were functionally defined from only a couple of HPV16-positive patients. During treatment, candidate HPV-specific clones and E7-related motifs expanded in tumor.

This table comes from immunoSEQ multiplex PCR, and its TCRdb copy is limited to in-frame clones, with some not included. The data show over 5,000 clones, 85% to 90% seen once. Unmatched junction bases numbered 18, after V lost 3 bases and J lost 7 bases. The CDR3 extends over 18 amino acids. The germline CDR1 and CDR2 sequences are ENHRY and SYGVKD. Specimen: tumor tissue, collected from a patient who underwent chemoradiotherapy. V and J are TRBV10-3 and TRBJ2-7, with TRBD1 matching 10 bases. This sequence originates from a human donor with HPV-associated anogenital cancer. The CDR3 DNA sequence: TGTGCCATCAGTGACCAAACTCCGGGACAGGGGCTTTTGGGGGAGCAGTACTTC. Protein: CAISDQTPGQGLLGEQYF.